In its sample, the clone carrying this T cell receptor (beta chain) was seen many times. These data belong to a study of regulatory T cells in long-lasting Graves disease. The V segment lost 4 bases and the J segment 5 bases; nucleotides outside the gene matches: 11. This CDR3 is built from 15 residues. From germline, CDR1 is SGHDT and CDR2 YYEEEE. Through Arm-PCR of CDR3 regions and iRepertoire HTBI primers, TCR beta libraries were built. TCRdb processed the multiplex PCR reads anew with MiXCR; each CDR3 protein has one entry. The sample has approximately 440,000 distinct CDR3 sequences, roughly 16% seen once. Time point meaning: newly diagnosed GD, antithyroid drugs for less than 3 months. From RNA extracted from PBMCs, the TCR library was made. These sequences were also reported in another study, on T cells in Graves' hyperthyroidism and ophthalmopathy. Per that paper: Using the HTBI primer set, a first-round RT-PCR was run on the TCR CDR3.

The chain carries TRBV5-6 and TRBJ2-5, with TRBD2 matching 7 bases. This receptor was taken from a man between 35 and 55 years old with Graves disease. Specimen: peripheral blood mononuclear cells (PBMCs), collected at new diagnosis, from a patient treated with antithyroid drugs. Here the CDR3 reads CASSPRGGRRETQYF. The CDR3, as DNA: TGTGCCAGCAGCCCCCGGGGCGGGAGAAGGGAGACCCAGTACTTC. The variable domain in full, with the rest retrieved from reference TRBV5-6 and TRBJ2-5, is DAGVTQSPTHLIKTRGQQVTLRCSPKSGHDTVSWYQQALGQGPQFIFQYYEEEERQRGNFPDRFSGHQFPNYSSELNVNALLLGDSALYLCASSPRGGRRETQYFGPGTRLLVL.